The 23 T cell receptor beta chains reported below all come from one sample, sequenced in a study of T cells expressing NK-cell markers. TCRdb re-called the 5' RACE reads and shows each CDR3 protein once, DNA omitted. This sample contains about 260,000 distinct CDR3 sequences. The sample consisted of blood T cells: a sorted CD56 or NKG2C T cell subset, CD4+ or CD8+ T cells, or bulk PBMC T cells (not recorded which). The source is a man aged 18-30 years in good health.

The chain couples TRBV12-3 or TRBV12-4 to TRBJ2-1; the D call from TCRdb, TRBD1, cannot be confirmed without DNA. The CDR3 has 13 residues. The CDR3 spells CASRDTDRVWQFF.

The V gene is TRBV5-1, the J gene TRBJ1-3; TCRdb lists TRBD1, though no DNA is available to test this call. The germline V gene has CDR1 SGHRS and CDR2 YFSETQ. The CDR3 contains 16 residues. CDR3 sequence: CASSWTTGSSGNTIYF. The full variable domain, in which reference TRBV5-1 and TRBJ1-3 provide the parts outside the CDR3, is KAGVTQTPRYLIKTRGQQVTLSCSPISGHRSVSWYQQTPGQGLQFLFEYFSETQRNKGNFPGRFSGRQFSNSRSEMNVSTLELGDSALYLCASSWTTGSSGNTIYFGEGSWLTVV.

The chain is built from TRBV2 and TRBJ2-5; lacking DNA, the TRBD1 call made by TCRdb goes unchecked. Germline lookup yields CDR1 SNHLY and CDR2 FYNNEI. This CDR3 spans 12 amino acids. The CDR3 region is CATQTVQETQYF.

The V and J genes are TRBV29-1 and TRBJ1-1. The CDR3 consists of 13 residues. CDR1 SQVTM and CDR2 ANQGSEA come from the germline V gene. CDR3 sequence reads: CSTSREAITEAFF. The full variable domain, its missing parts supplied by reference TRBV29-1 and TRBJ1-1, is SAVISQKPSRDICQRGTSLTIQCQVDSQVTMMFWYRQQPGQSLTLIATANQGSEATYESGFVIDKFPISRPNLTFSTLTVSNMSPEDSSIYLCSTSREAITEAFFGQGTRLTVV.

The chain is built from TRBV5-6 and TRBJ2-1; TCRdb returns TRBD2, unconfirmable since there is no DNA. Germline-derived CDR1 and CDR2 are SGHDT and YYEEEE. The length of the CDR3 is 15 residues. The CDR3 loop reads CASSLVGLADNEQFF.

The chain employs TRBV10-3 and TRBJ2-2; TCRdb lists TRBD1, though no DNA is available to test this call. Germline CDR1 and CDR2: ENHRY and SYGVKD. The CDR3 length is 15 residues. The CDR3: CAIRGQGADTGELFF.

This chain joins TRBV28 and TRBJ2-1. Germline-derived CDR1 and CDR2 are MDHEN and SYDVKM. This CDR3 is 14 amino acids long. CDR3 sequence reads: CASSPSGVYNEEFF.

The chain uses TRBV20-1 and TRBJ2-5; the TCRdb D gene call, TRBD2, has no DNA to confirm it. The CDR3 contains 16 residues. Germline V gives CDR1 DFQATT, CDR2 SNEGSKA (reference sequence). CDR3 sequence reads: CSARPVGGGPGETQYF.

This rearrangement joins TRBV29-1 to TRBJ2-5; TCRdb selects TRBD2, and the lack of DNA leaves this call unchecked. From germline, CDR1 is SQVTM and CDR2 ANQGSEA. The CDR3 runs to 17 residues. Here the CDR3 reads CSVEGTSGRGKEETQYF.

The chain employs TRBV7-8 and TRBJ2-7; the TCRdb D gene call, TRBD1, has no DNA to confirm it. Germline loops: CDR1 SGHVS, CDR2 FQNEAQ. This CDR3 is 15 amino acids long. CDR3 amino acids: CASSLVGQGRIEQYF.

The V call is TRBV6-1, the J call TRBJ2-2; without DNA, the TCRdb call of TRBD1 cannot be checked. Looked up from germline, CDR1 is MNHNS and CDR2 is SASEGT. The length of the CDR3 is 15 residues. The CDR3: CAVNRRPPDTGELFF.

This chain connects TRBV11-1 to TRBJ2-7; TCRdb lists TRBD1, though no DNA is available to test this call. The CDR3 sequence is 15 residues long. Germline V gene sequence: CDR1 SGHAT, CDR2 FQDESV (reference sequence). The CDR3 here is CASRRGQGANYEQYF.

The rearrangement joins TRBV5-1 to TRBJ2-5; TCRdb's D call of TRBD2 is untestable without DNA. The CDR3 consists of 16 residues. CDR1 is SGHRS and CDR2 is YFSETQ in the germline V gene. CDR3 loop: CASSLALKREGETQYF. Full variable domain (outside the CDR3, taken from reference TRBV5-1 and TRBJ2-5): KAGVTQTPRYLIKTRGQQVTLSCSPISGHRSVSWYQQTPGQGLQFLFEYFSETQRNKGNFPGRFSGRQFSNSRSEMNVSTLELGDSALYLCASSLALKREGETQYFGPGTRLLVL.

V is TRBV19 and J is TRBJ2-4; the TRBD2 assignment by TCRdb is unverifiable without DNA. Germline V gene lookup returns CDR1 LNHDA and CDR2 SQIVND (reference sequence). CDR3 length equals 17 residues. The chain's CDR3 is CASSGLAGGGAGNIQYF.

The chain has TRBV20-1 and TRBJ1-2; TCRdb lists TRBD1, though no DNA is available to test this call. The germline CDR1 and CDR2 sequences are DFQATT and SNEGSKA (reference sequence). The CDR3 runs to 14 residues. The CDR3 region is CSARDLQGGYGYTF.

CDR3 sequence: CASSQSDSNTGELFF. J is TRBJ2-2 and V is TRBV4-2; TCRdb gives TRBD1 as the D gene, but with no DNA this cannot be confirmed. The CDR3 extends over 15 amino acids. Germline V gene sequence: CDR1 LGHNA, CDR2 YNFKEQ.

This chain joins TRBV28 and TRBJ2-1; TCRdb lists TRBD2, though no DNA is available to test this call. The length of the CDR3 is 17 residues. Germline V CDR1 and CDR2: MDHEN, SYDVKM. The CDR3 loop reads CASSSLGVGNSYNEQFF.

The chain employs TRBV18 and TRBJ1-4; TCRdb picks TRBD1, but there is no DNA to check that call. CDR3 length: 15 amino acids. Germline V gene data show CDR1 as KGHSH and CDR2 as LQKENI. Here the CDR3 reads CASSPRQGPNEKLFF.

This chain connects TRBV11-2 to TRBJ2-2. CDR1 and CDR2 (germline): SGHAT, FQNNGV. This CDR3 is built from 16 residues. The CDR3 spells CASSFTVTPVLAELFF.

V is TRBV10-3 and J is TRBJ2-7. Germline V gene data show CDR1 as ENHRY and CDR2 as SYGVKD. This CDR3 has 12 amino acids. CDR3 sequence: CAISDIGLEQYF.

This chain links TRBV18 with TRBJ2-6; absent DNA, TCRdb's TRBD1 call cannot be checked. In germline, CDR1 is KGHSH, CDR2 LQKENI. The CDR3 loop spans 17 amino acids. CDR3: CASSHTPGAPGANVLTF.

The J gene is TRBJ1-1, the V gene TRBV29-1; there is no DNA to check the TCRdb D call of TRBD1. CDR3 size: 13 residues. CDR1 SQVTM and CDR2 ANQGSEA come from the germline V gene. The CDR3 reads CSVMNRGTTEAFF.

This chain joins TRBV3-1 and TRBJ2-5. CDR1 and CDR2 (germline): LGHDT, YNNKEL (reference sequence). The CDR3 is made up of 14 amino acids. The CDR3 is CASSQARIQETQYF.